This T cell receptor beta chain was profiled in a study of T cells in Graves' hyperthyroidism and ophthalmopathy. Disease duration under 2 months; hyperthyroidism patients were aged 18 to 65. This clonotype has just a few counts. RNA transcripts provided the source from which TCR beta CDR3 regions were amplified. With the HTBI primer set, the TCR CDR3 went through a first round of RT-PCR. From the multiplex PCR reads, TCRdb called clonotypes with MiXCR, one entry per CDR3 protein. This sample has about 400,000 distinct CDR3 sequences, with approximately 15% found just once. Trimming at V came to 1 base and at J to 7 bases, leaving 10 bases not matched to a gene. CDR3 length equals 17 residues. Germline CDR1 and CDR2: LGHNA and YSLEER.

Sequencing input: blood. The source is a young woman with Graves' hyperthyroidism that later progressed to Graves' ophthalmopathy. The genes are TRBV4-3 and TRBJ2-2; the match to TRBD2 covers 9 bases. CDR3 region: CASSQVAGGPFYGELFF. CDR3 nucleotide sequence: TGCGCCAGCAGCCAAGTTGCGGGAGGGCCGTTTTACGGGGAGCTGTTTTTT.